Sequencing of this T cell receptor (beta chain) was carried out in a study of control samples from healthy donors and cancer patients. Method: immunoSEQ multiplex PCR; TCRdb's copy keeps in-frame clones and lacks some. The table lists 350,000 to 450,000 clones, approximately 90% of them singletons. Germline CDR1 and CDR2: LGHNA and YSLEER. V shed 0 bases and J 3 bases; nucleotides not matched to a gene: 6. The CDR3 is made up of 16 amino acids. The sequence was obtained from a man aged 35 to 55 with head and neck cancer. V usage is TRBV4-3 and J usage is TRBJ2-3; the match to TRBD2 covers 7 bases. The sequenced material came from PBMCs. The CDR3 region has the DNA TGCGCCAGCAGCCAAGATCCCCAGGGAGGGACAGATACGCAGTATTTT. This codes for CASSQDPQGGTDTQYF.